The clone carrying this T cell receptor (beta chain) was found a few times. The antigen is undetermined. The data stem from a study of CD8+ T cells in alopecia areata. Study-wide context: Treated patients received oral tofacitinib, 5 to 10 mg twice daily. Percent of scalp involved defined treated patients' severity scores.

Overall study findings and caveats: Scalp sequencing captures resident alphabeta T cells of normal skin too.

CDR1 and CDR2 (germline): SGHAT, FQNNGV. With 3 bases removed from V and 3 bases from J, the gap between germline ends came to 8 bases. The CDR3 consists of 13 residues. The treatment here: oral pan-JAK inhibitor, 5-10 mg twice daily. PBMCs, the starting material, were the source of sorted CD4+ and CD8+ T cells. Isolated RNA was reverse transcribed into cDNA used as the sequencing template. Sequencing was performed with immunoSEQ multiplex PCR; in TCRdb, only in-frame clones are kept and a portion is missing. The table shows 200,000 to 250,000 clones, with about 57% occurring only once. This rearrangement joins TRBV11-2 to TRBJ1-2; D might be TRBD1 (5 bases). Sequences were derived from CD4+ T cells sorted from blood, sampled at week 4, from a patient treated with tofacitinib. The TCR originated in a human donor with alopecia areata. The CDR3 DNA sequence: TGTGCCAGCAGCTTGGGGGATCACTATGGCTACACCTTC. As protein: CASSLGDHYGYTF.